The 27 T cell receptor beta chains below were found in one sample sequenced in a study of regulatory T cells in long-lasting Graves disease. Time point reported: newly diagnosed GD, antithyroid drugs for less than 3 months. Construction of the TCR library relied on RNA isolated from PBMCs. Arm-PCR of CDR3 regions and iRepertoire HTBI primers were the basis on which TCR beta libraries were built. MiXCR, applied by TCRdb to the multiplex PCR reads, yields one record per CDR3 protein. The sample records hundreds of thousands of distinct CDR3 sequences, 15% to 20% being singletons. Another study also made use of these data, one on T cells in Graves' hyperthyroidism and ophthalmopathy.

The sequences come from peripheral blood mononuclear cells (PBMCs), collected at new diagnosis, from a patient treated with antithyroid drugs. These receptor sequences come from a woman aged 35-65 years with Graves disease.

The chain joins TRBV3-1 to TRBJ2-1, with 7 bases matching TRBD1. V lost 2 bases, J lost 9 bases, and 4 bases stayed unmatched. The germline V gene encodes CDR1 LGHDT and CDR2 YNNKEL (reference sequence). This CDR3 region has 13 residues. CDR3: CASSQTAGGEQFF. CDR3 DNA sequence: TGTGCCAGCAGCCAAACCGCAGGGGGTGAGCAGTTCTTC.

The CDR3 is CASSQGVGMQYF. The CDR3 DNA reads TGTGCCAGCAGCCAAGGGGTTGGGATGCAGTACTTC. The V gene is TRBV3-1, the J gene TRBJ2-7; D is uncertain. Trimming removed 1 base from V and 9 bases from J, with 10 bases in between. Looked up from germline, CDR1 is LGHDT and CDR2 is YNNKEL (reference sequence). CDR3 length: 12 amino acids.

This clonotype has just one count. V is TRBV6-1 and J is TRBJ1-4; TRBD1 matches 7 bases. The CDR3 covers 15 residues. Germline V gives CDR1 MNHNS, CDR2 SASEGT. Losses at the gene ends were 5 bases for V and 7 bases for J; bases not matched to a gene: 10. CDR3 sequence reads: CASSTSTGSGEKLFF. The CDR3 DNA sequence: TGTGCCAGCAGTACATCGACAGGGTCGGGTGAAAAACTGTTTTTT.

With regard to this clonotype: Being one base from a much bigger clone, this may be a read error. The V gene is TRBV2, the J gene TRBJ1-5; D unresolved. This CDR3 spans 14 amino acids. Germline-derived CDR1 and CDR2 are SNHLY and FYNNEI. Trimming stripped 1 base from V and 2 bases from J, with 6 bases between. Here the CDR3 reads CASSEERGNQPQHF. The CDR3 coding sequence is TGTGCCAGCAGTGAAGAGAGGGGCAATCAGCCCCAGCATTTT.

This clonotype was seen repeatedly, ten times or more. The chain recombines TRBV3-1 with TRBJ2-5; D not certain. Germline values: CDR1 LGHDT, CDR2 YNNKEL (reference sequence). The CDR3 totals 12 residues. With 0 bases removed from V and 5 bases from J, the gap between germline ends came to 4 bases. CDR3 sequence: CASSQDMETQYF. The CDR3 nucleotides are TGTGCCAGCAGCCAAGATATGGAGACCCAGTACTTC.

The V and J genes are TRBV30 and TRBJ2-3; D uncertain. The CDR3 extends over 11 amino acids. Germline-derived CDR1 and CDR2 are GTSNPN and SVGIG (reference sequence). V was trimmed by 5 bases and J by 4 bases, leaving 7 bases between them. The CDR3 region has the DNA TGTGCCTGGGAGGTTGCAGATACGCAGTATTTT. It codes for CAWEVADTQYF. Full variable domain (rest looked up from reference TRBV30 and TRBJ2-3): SQTIHQWPATLVQPVGSPLSLECTVEGTSNPNLYWYRQAAGRGLQLLFYSVGIGQISSEVPQNLSASRPQDRQFILSSKKLLLSDSGFYLCAWEVADTQYFGPGTRLTVL.

There are a few counts of this clonotype. The CDR3 DNA reads TGCGCCAGCAGCCAAGATCGGGGGACAGGGAAGGTTAACACAGATACGCAGTATTTT. Its protein is CASSQDRGTGKVNTDTQYF. V is TRBV4-1 and J is TRBJ2-3, with 9 positions matching TRBD1. Germline V lookup: CDR1 MGHRA, CDR2 YSYEKL. The J segment lost 2 bases and the V segment lost 0 bases, leaving 12 bases of the junction unmatched. This CDR3 is 19 amino acids long.

J is TRBJ2-1 and V is TRBV28; no clear D. Trimming removed 2 bases from V and 0 bases from J, with 11 bases in between. Germline lookup yields CDR1 MDHEN and CDR2 SYDVKM. This CDR3 is 16 amino acids long. The CDR3 DNA is TGTGCCAGCAGTTTAACTGTACCGAGCTCCTACAATGAGCAGTTCTTC. Amino acid sequence: CASSLTVPSSYNEQFF.

The chain joins TRBV7-9 to TRBJ2-1; 11 nucleotides line up with TRBD2. The J segment lost 8 bases and the V segment lost 6 bases, leaving 12 bases of the junction unmatched. Germline V lookup: CDR1 SEHNR, CDR2 FQNEAQ (reference sequence). The CDR3 runs 16 residues. In nucleotides, the CDR3 is TGTGCCAGCAGGACCCGACTAGCGGGGAGAGTCGATGAGCAGTTCTTC. Amino acid sequence: CASRTRLAGRVDEQFF.

This clonotype was counted between two and nine times. The chain couples TRBV20-1 to TRBJ2-3; 7 bases agree with TRBD1. Looked up from germline, CDR1 is DFQATT and CDR2 is SNEGSKA (reference sequence). V lost 0 bases and J lost 2; bases outside the gene matches: 8. This CDR3 comprises 16 residues. CDR3 region: CSARDLTGLDTDTQYF. The CDR3 coding sequence is TGCAGTGCTAGAGACCTGACAGGGCTCGACACAGATACGCAGTATTTT.

For this clonotype: A much more abundant neighbour one base away suggests this may be a read error. This chain uses TRBV6-2 or TRBV6-3 with TRBJ2-1; 7 positions match TRBD1. The germline CDR1 and CDR2 sequences are MNHEY and SVGEGT. This CDR3 comprises 14 residues. The ends lost 7 bases at V and 10 bases at J; junction bases unmatched: 13. The CDR3 here is CASTWTGSSYEQFF. Written as DNA, the CDR3 is TGTGCCAGCACCTGGACAGGTTCCTCCTACGAGCAGTTCTTC.

This clonotype was picked up many times. The rearrangement links TRBV7-8 to TRBJ1-4; D uncertain. The length of the CDR3 is 12 residues. The V end was cut by 5 bases, the J end by 5 bases, with 6 bases between. Germline V gives CDR1 SGHVS, CDR2 FQNEAQ. CDR3 in amino acids: CASSQQNEKLFF. DNA for the CDR3: TGTGCCAGCAGCCAACAGAATGAAAAACTGTTTTTT.

This clonotype was recorded at least ten times. This sequence joins TRBV6-1 and TRBJ2-1; 9 bases map to TRBD1. This CDR3 contains 16 residues. J gave up 10 bases and V 6 bases, and 16 bases lay outside the gene matches. Looked up from germline, CDR1 is MNHNS and CDR2 is SASEGT. CDR3 loop: CASRLQLGQGIGEQFF. In DNA, the CDR3 is TGTGCCAGCAGGTTACAGTTGGGACAGGGAATAGGGGAGCAGTTCTTC.

The V gene is TRBV20-1, the J gene TRBJ1-5, with TRBD1 as a possible D gene (5 bases). Germline loops: CDR1 DFQATT, CDR2 SNEGSKA (reference sequence). Between the trimmed V and J ends, which lost 5 bases and 2 bases, there was a span of 13 bases. This CDR3 region has 14 residues. CDR3 sequence reads: CSAQGTLGNQPQHF. CDR3 nucleotides: TGCAGTGCTCAGGGAACTTTGGGCAATCAGCCCCAGCATTTT.

This clonotype was counted a few times. V usage is TRBV30 and J usage is TRBJ2-1; D is perhaps TRBD2 (5 bases). Germline assignment: CDR1 GTSNPN and CDR2 SVGIG (reference sequence). The CDR3 sequence is 12 residues long. V was shortened by 5 bases and J by 3 bases, with 8 bases between the two germline ends. For the CDR3, the DNA is TGTGCCTGGCTAGGAGGCTACAATGAGCAGTTCTTC. Encoded protein: CAWLGGYNEQFF.

This clonotype showed up just a few times. The V call is TRBV3-1, the J call TRBJ2-7, with D perhaps TRBD1 (6 bases). The germline V gene has CDR1 LGHDT and CDR2 YNNKEL (reference sequence). The CDR3 is 15 residues long. The ends were cut back, 1 base at V and 2 bases at J, with 12 bases in the middle. The CDR3 here is CASSQAGEYPYEQYF. Here the CDR3 DNA reads TGTGCCAGCAGCCAAGCAGGGGAGTATCCCTACGAGCAGTACTTC.

The chain couples TRBV19 to TRBJ1-2; D is perhaps TRBD1 (5 bases). CDR1 is LNHDA, CDR2 SQIVND, per germline (reference sequence). This CDR3 has 15 amino acids. V was shortened by 3 bases and J by 1 base, with 12 bases between the two germline ends. DNA of the CDR3: TGTGCCAGTAGTATTTATACGGGGGATAACTATGGCTACACCTTC. Protein: CASSIYTGDNYGYTF.

This clonotype was picked up many times. V usage is TRBV5-1 and J usage is TRBJ2-1; no firm D call. This CDR3 has 15 residues. From germline, CDR1 is SGHRS and CDR2 YFSETQ. The germline V and J ends were trimmed by 5 bases and 0 bases, with 12 bases remaining between them. The CDR3 is CASSFGGLSYNEQFF. The DNA of the CDR3 is TGCGCCAGCAGTTTTGGCGGCCTCTCCTACAATGAGCAGTTCTTC.

This clonotype has at least ten counts. This chain connects TRBV11-1 to TRBJ2-7; D call uncertain. Trimming pared 3 bases from V and 7 bases from J, leaving 10 bases between. Germline V gene sequence: CDR1 SGHAT, CDR2 FQDESV (reference sequence). This CDR3 is built from 12 residues. The CDR3 nucleotides read TGTGCCAGCAGCTTTTCCGTGCGGGAGCAGTACTTC. As protein: CASSFSVREQYF.

This clonotype was counted only a few times. The V gene is TRBV5-1, the J gene TRBJ2-1; 7 positions match TRBD2. Germline CDR1 SGHRS, CDR2 YFSETQ. The CDR3 totals 17 residues. The J segment lost 10 bases and the V segment lost 0 bases, leaving 16 bases of the junction unmatched. CDR3: CASSLDGTGSGWGEQFF. In nucleotides, the CDR3 is TGCGCCAGCAGCTTGGATGGGACTGGTAGCGGGTGGGGGGAGCAGTTCTTC.

As regards this clonotype: A read error may produce the germline difference seen at one junction end. The chain has TRBV30 and TRBJ1-1; D remains ambiguous. The CDR3 extends over 11 amino acids. CDR1 is GTSNPN, CDR2 SVGIG, per germline (reference sequence). The CDR3, as DNA: TGTGCCTGGAGTGTTGAAGGTGAGGAGCTCTTT. Translation gives CAWSVEGEELF.

Regarding this clonotype: This may come from a read error, since a much larger clone is one base off. V usage is TRBV3-1 and J usage is TRBJ2-7; 8 bases line up with TRBD1. CDR1 and CDR2 from the germline V gene are LGHDT and YNNKEL (reference sequence). The CDR3 covers 14 residues. DNA for the CDR3: TGTGCCAGCATCCAAGCCGGGACAGGCCACGAGCAGTACTTC. Protein sequence: CASIQAGTGHEQYF.

In this sample, this clonotype turned up a few times. The V call is TRBV12-3 or TRBV12-4, the J call TRBJ2-4; 15 bases agree with TRBD2. Trimming removed 4 bases from V and 1 base from J; junction bases left unmatched: 8. The CDR3 has 19 amino acids. CDR3 sequence reads: CASSWTGLAGGRAKNIQYF. As DNA, the CDR3 is TGTGCCAGCAGTTGGACGGGACTAGCGGGGGGAAGGGCCAAAAACATTCAGTACTTC.

This clonotype was counted between two and nine times. A read error is possible here, since a much larger clone lies one base away. No conserved phenylalanine or tryptophan is present at the end of the CDR3, so a read error is the likely explanation. The rearrangement joins TRBV11-2 to TRBJ2-7, with D perhaps given as TRBD1 or TRBD2 (6 bases each). Trimming shortened V by 3 bases and J by 3 bases, and 12 bases separated the two germline ends. The CDR3 covers 14 residues. Germline V gene data show CDR1 as SGHAT and CDR2 as FQNNGV. CDR3: CASSFSGASYEQYL. CDR3 nucleotides: TGTGCCAGCAGCTTCTCGGGGGCGAGCTACGAGCAGTACCTC.

With respect to this clonotype: A much larger clone lies a single base off, so this may be a read error. The chain couples TRBV14 to TRBJ1-6; D might be TRBD1 (6 bases). The CDR3 extends over 15 amino acids. Trimming pared 6 bases from V and 9 bases from J, leaving 18 bases between. Germline CDR1 SGHDN, CDR2 FVKESK. The CDR3 DNA reads as TGTGCCAGCAGTCGGACAGAGGGATGGAGTTCACCCCTCCACTTT. As protein: CASSRTEGWSSPLHF.

This clonotype was counted many times. V usage is TRBV5-1 and J usage is TRBJ1-6; D may be TRBD1 (5 bases). CDR1 SGHRS and CDR2 YFSETQ come from the germline V gene. V lost 7 bases and J lost 0, with 17 bases in between. The CDR3 spans 17 residues. CDR3 in amino acids: CASGDVQGSSYNSPLHF. CDR3 bases: TGCGCCAGCGGCGATGTGCAGGGAAGCTCCTATAATTCACCCCTCCACTTT.

This clonotype was observed at least ten times. The rearrangement uses TRBV28 and TRBJ1-1, with 8 bases aligning to TRBD1. Germline V gene lookup returns CDR1 MDHEN and CDR2 SYDVKM. J gave up 1 base and V 5 bases, and 6 bases lay outside the gene matches. The CDR3 consists of 15 residues. CDR3 loop: CASSGGGQENTEAFF. DNA for the CDR3: TGTGCCAGCAGTGGGGGGGGACAGGAGAACACTGAAGCTTTCTTT. Full variable domain (remainder filled in from reference TRBV28 and TRBJ1-1): DVKVTQSSRYLVKRTGEKVFLECVQDMDHENMFWYRQDPGLGLRLIYFSYDVKMKEKGDIPEGYSVSREKKERFSLILESASTNQTSMYLCASSGGGQENTEAFFGQGTRLTVV.